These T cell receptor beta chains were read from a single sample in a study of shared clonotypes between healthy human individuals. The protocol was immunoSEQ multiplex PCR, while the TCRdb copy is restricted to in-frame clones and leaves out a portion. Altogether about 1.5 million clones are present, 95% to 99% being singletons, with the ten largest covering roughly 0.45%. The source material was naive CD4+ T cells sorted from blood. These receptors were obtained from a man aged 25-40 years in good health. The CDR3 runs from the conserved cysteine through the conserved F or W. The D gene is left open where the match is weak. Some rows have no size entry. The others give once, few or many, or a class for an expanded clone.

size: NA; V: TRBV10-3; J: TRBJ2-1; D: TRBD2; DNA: TGTGCATCCCGAACCCGGGAGGCTGAGCAGTTCTTC; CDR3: CASRTREAEQFF
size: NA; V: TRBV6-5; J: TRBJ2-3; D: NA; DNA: TGTGCCAGCACTCAGGGAAGGGGGGCAGATACGCAGTATTTT; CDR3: CASTQGRGADTQYF
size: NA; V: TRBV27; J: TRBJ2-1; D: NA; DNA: TGTGCCAGCAGTTTATTTGGGACAACGTACAATGAGCAGTTCTTC; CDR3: CASSLFGTTYNEQFF
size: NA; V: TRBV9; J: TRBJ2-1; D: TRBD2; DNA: TGTGCCAGCAGCCCCGGGGGACTAGCGGGAGGTGAGCAGTTCTTC; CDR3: CASSPGGLAGGEQFF
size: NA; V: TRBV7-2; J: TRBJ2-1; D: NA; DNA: TGTGCCAGCAGCACCGTAGCGAGACCTGAGTACAATGAGCAGTTCTTC; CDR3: CASSTVARPEYNEQFF
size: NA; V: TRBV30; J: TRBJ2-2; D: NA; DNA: TGTGCCTGGACCATAGCCGGGGGGCGGACCGGGGAGCTGTTTTTT; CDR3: CAWTIAGGRTGELFF
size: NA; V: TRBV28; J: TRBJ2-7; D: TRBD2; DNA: TGTGCCAGCAGTACTCGAATACTAGCGGGCTCCTACGAGCAGTACTTC; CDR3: CASSTRILAGSYEQYF
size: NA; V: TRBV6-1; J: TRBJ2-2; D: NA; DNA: TGTGCCAGCAGTGAAAGTAGTATGAACACCGGGGAGCTGTTTTTT; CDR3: CASSESSMNTGELFF
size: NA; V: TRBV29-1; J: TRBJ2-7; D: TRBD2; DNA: TGCAGCGTAGACGGACTAGCGGGAGCTGTGCGCGAGCAGTACTTC; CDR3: CSVDGLAGAVREQYF
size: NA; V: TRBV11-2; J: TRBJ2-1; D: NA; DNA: TGTGCCAGCAGCTTAGTAGTGACTTCCCACAATGAGCAGTTCTTC; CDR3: CASSLVVTSHNEQFF
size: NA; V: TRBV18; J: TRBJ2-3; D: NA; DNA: TGTGCCAGCTCACCAACGGGGATGGACACAGATACGCAGTATTTT; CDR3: CASSPTGMDTDTQYF
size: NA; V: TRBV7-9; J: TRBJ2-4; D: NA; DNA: TGTGCCAGCAGCTTAGCATCGTACGAAAACATTCAGTACTTC; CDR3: CASSLASYENIQYF
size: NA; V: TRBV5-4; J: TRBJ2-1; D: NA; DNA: TGTGCCAGCAGCTTGGGACTAGGCTACAATGAGCAGTTCTTC; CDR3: CASSLGLGYNEQFF
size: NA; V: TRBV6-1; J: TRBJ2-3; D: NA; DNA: TGTGCCAGCAGTGACTCAACGGCGCGCACAGATACGCAGTATTTT; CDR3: CASSDSTARTDTQYF
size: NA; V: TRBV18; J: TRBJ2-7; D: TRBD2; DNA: TGTGCCAGCTCACCATTCGGCGGGGGCTACGAGCAGTACTTC; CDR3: CASSPFGGGYEQYF
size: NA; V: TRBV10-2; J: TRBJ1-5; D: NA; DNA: TGCGCCAGCAGTGCTACAGGACAGAGGGAACAGCCCCAGCATTTT; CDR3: CASSATGQREQPQHF
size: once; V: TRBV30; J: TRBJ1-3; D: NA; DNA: TGTGCCTGGAGTACCCGACGGGGGCCTGGAAACACCATATATTTT; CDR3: CAWSTRRGPGNTIYF
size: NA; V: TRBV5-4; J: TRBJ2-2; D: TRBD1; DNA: TGTGCCAGCGTTCCGGGACAGGGAGGGTCCGGGGAGCTGTTTTTT; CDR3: CASVPGQGGSGELFF
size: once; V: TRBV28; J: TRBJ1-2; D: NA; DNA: TGTGCCAGCAGTTTTGGGGGTCGTGGCTACACCTTC; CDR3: CASSFGGRGYTF
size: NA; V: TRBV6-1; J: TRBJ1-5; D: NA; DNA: TGTGCCAGCAGTGACTATAGCAATCAGCCCCAGCATTTT; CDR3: CASSDYSNQPQHF
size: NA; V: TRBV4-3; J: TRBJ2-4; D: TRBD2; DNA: TGCGCCAGCAGCCAAGCGAGCCGGGGACTAGCGGGAGATATAAACATTCAGTACTTC; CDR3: CASSQASRGLAGDINIQYF
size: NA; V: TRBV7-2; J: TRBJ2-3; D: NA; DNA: TGTGCCAGCAGTTCTACAGATACGCAGTATTTT; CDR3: CASSSTDTQYF
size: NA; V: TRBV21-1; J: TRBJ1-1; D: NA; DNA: TGTGCCAGCAGCAAAGCACTAACAGACTCCACTGAAGCTTTCTTT; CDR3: CASSKALTDSTEAFF
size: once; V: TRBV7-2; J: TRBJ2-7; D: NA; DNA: TGTGCCAGCATCCCCGGAGGGGGAGGCTCTATCTACGAGCAGTACTTC; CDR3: CASIPGGGGSIYEQYF
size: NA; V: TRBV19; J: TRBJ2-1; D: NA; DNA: TGTGCCAGTAGTACGACAATACTCAATGAGCAGTTCTTC; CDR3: CASSTTILNEQFF
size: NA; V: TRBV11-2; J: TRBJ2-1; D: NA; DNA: TGTGCCAGCAGCTCCAGCGGGAATGAGCAGTTCTTC; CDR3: CASSSSGNEQFF
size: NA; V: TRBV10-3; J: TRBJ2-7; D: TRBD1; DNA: TGTGCCATCAGCGGGACAGCGAAGACCTACGAGCAGTACTTC; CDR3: CAISGTAKTYEQYF
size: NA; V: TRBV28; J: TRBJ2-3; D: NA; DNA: TGTGCCAGCAGACCAGCGGGGGACAGGGACACAGATACGCAGTATTTT; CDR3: CASRPAGDRDTDTQYF
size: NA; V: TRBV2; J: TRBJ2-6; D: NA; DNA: TGTGCCAGCATTTATGGGGTCTCTGGGGCCAACGTCCTGACTTTC; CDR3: CASIYGVSGANVLTF
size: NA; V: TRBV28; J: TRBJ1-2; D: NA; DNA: TGTGCCAGCAGTTTTACACGGGGGAGGGGCTATGGCTACACCTTC; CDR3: CASSFTRGRGYGYTF
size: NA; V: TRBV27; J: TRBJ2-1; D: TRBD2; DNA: TGTGCCAGCAGTTTGGCCCCCAGGGTAGCGGGAGGCTCCTACAATGAGCAGTTCTTC; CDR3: CASSLAPRVAGGSYNEQFF
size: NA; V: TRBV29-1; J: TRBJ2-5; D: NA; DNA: TGCAGCGTGGGACTTAGCCAATCGGAGACCCAGTACTTC; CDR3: CSVGLSQSETQYF
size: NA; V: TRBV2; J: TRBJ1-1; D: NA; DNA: TGTGCCAGCAGTGTATCAGGGAGGGACACTGAAGCTTTCTTT; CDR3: CASSVSGRDTEAFF
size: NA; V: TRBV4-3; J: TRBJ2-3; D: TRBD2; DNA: TGCGCCAGCAGCCAAGGCCCTCCGGGGGGAGAGGCGCAGTATTTT; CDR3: CASSQGPPGGEAQYF
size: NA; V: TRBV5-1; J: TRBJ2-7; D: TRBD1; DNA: TGCGCCAGCAGCTTGGGTGACAGGGCCGAGCAGTACTTC; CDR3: CASSLGDRAEQYF
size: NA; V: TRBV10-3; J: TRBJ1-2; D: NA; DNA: TGTGCCATCAGTGAGTTGGAAGGGTATGGCTACACCTTC; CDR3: CAISELEGYGYTF
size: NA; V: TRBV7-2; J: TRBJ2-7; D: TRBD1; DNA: TGTGCCAGCAGCTCAGGACAGGGAGCCTACGAGCAGTACTTC; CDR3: CASSSGQGAYEQYF
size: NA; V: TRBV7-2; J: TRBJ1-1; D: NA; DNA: TGTGCCAGCAGCTTGTCTCCGACTGAGAACACTGAAGCTTTCTTT; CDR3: CASSLSPTENTEAFF
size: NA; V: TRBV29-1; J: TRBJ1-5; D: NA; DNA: TGCAGCGTTGGGGGGGGGACCCGCAATCAGCCCCAGCATTTT; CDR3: CSVGGGTRNQPQHF
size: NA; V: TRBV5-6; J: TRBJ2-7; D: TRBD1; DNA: TGTGCCAGCAGCTGGGACAGGGGATACGAGCAGTACTTC; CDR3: CASSWDRGYEQYF
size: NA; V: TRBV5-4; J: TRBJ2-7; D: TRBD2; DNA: TGTGCCAGCAGCCGAGTAGCGGGGAGCGAGCAGTACTTC; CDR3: CASSRVAGSEQYF
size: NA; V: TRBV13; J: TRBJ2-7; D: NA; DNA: TGTGCCAGCAGCAGACCCGGTGGGCTAGGTTACTTC; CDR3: CASSRPGGLGYF
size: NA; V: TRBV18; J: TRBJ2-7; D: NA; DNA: TGTGCCAGCTCACCAGTTTGGCAGGGGACGGGTGAGCAGTACTTC; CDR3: CASSPVWQGTGEQYF
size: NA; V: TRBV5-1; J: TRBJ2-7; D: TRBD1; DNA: TGCGCCAGCAGCTTGGGGACAGGGGGAAAACCCGGCCAGTACTTC; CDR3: CASSLGTGGKPGQYF